This T cell receptor beta chain was retrieved from a study of CD8+ T cells in alopecia areata. Points from the study as a whole: A great number of expanded lesional clones endured in scalp and blood during tofacitinib.

V dropped 3 bases and J dropped 7 bases, with 12 bases sitting between them. From germline, CDR1 is MDHEN and CDR2 SYDVKM. The CDR3 spans 14 residues. cDNA reverse transcribed from extracted RNA served as the sequencing template. Assay used: immunoSEQ multiplex PCR; TCRdb lists only in-frame clones, some missing. Among 210,000 or so clones listed, over 60% were seen once. Treatment in this sample: oral pan-JAK inhibitor, 5-10 mg twice daily. Notes on this clone: What it binds is unknown.

This clonotype was obtained from a human donor with alopecia areata. The material sequenced was CD4+ T cells sorted from blood, taken at week 44, from a patient treated with tofacitinib. The chain employs TRBV28 and TRBJ1-4; D is unresolved. DNA for the CDR3: TGTGCCAGCAGTTTGGGGAGTTCAGGTGAAAAACTGTTTTTT. Translation gives CASSLGSSGEKLFF.